The next 5 T cell receptor beta chains were all read from a single sample in a study of cytomegalovirus exposure and HLA in healthy donors. The study ran its PCR with 60 Vbeta and 13 Jbeta primers. Sequencing was performed with immunoSEQ multiplex PCR; in TCRdb, only in-frame clones are kept and a portion is missing. The repertoire holds 60,000 to 90,000 clones, roughly 64% seen once, with about 7.6% in the top ten. Sequencing was done on a sample of PBMCs. The source is a man aged 40-49 years in good health and CMV-seropositive.

The chain uses TRBV11-3 and TRBJ2-1; 9 bases fit TRBD1. This CDR3 region has 13 residues. V lost 6 bases to trimming and J lost 9 bases; unmatched junction nucleotides: 6. Per the germline V gene, CDR1 is SGHNT and CDR2 is YENEEA. The CDR3 protein is CASRQGAVTEQFF. In nucleotides, the CDR3 is TGTGCCAGCAGACAGGGGGCCGTTACTGAGCAGTTCTTC.

CDR3 in DNA: TGTGCCAGTAGTCTCATACAGGGGCGACGGACGCCTGGAAACACCATATATTTT. Its protein product is CASSLIQGRRTPGNTIYF. The chain carries TRBV19 and TRBJ1-3; 7 bases match TRBD1. With 5 bases clipped from V and 2 bases from J, the junction kept 15 bases outside the gene matches. The CDR3 extends over 18 amino acids. CDR1 is LNHDA and CDR2 is SQIVND in the germline V gene (reference sequence).

The genes are TRBV5-4 and TRBJ2-7; 7 bases match TRBD2. Trimming took 4 bases from V and 0 from J; bases not matched to a gene: 13. Germline CDR1 SGHNT, CDR2 YYREEE (reference sequence). This CDR3 is built from 17 residues. The CDR3 sequence: CASSPPPGGRNSYEQYF. The CDR3 DNA is TGTGCCAGCAGCCCTCCTCCGGGGGGTCGGAACTCCTACGAGCAGTACTTC.

The chain couples TRBV18 to TRBJ1-2; 7 bases map to TRBD1. The V and J ends lost 4 bases and 3 bases, in that order; junction bases with no gene match: 5. Germline V gene sequence: CDR1 KGHSH, CDR2 LQKENI. The CDR3 runs 14 residues. The CDR3 coding sequence is TGTGCCAGCTCACTGACAGGGTTAGACTATGGCTACACCTTC. This encodes CASSLTGLDYGYTF.

This clone has a handful of counts. CDR3 nucleotide sequence: TGTGCCATCAGTGTATTCCCGGGGAAGAAGGACTATGGCTACACCTTC. This translates into CAISVFPGKKDYGYTF. The J gene is TRBJ1-2, the V gene TRBV10-3; D call uncertain. The V and J ends lost 4 bases and 3 bases respectively, with 18 bases between them. The CDR3 has 16 residues. Germline V gives CDR1 ENHRY, CDR2 SYGVKD.